The sample holds many counts of the clone carrying this T cell receptor (beta chain). What it binds is unknown. The sample is drawn from a study of T cells in Graves' hyperthyroidism and ophthalmopathy. Notes on the study in general: For ophthalmopathy, model prediction preceded onset by a median roughly 5.9 months.

The CDR3 length is 16 residues. V was cut by 5 bases and J by 2 bases, with 18 bases left in between. Germline CDR1 and CDR2: SGHAT and FQNNGV. RNA transcripts yielded amplified TCR beta CDR3 regions. A set of HTBI primers served as the primers for a first-round RT-PCR of the TCR CDR3. Via MiXCR, TCRdb re-called the multiplex PCR reads, giving one row per CDR3 protein. The sample lists 690,000 or so distinct CDR3 sequences; around 19% were seen once. A sample of blood taken at first hyperthyroidism diagnosis preceded any ophthalmopathy symptoms. The PBMCs studied were ones that came from 10 ml fresh peripheral blood.

Sequencing was performed on blood. This TCR derives from a woman aged 45-65 years with Graves' hyperthyroidism that later progressed to Graves' ophthalmopathy. V and J are TRBV11-2 and TRBJ2-5; D possibly uses TRBD1 or TRBD2 (5 bases each). CDR3 nucleotides: TGTGCCAGCAGCCCCCGACAGAGAGGGGTACAAGAGACCCAGTACTTC. Residues: CASSPRQRGVQETQYF.